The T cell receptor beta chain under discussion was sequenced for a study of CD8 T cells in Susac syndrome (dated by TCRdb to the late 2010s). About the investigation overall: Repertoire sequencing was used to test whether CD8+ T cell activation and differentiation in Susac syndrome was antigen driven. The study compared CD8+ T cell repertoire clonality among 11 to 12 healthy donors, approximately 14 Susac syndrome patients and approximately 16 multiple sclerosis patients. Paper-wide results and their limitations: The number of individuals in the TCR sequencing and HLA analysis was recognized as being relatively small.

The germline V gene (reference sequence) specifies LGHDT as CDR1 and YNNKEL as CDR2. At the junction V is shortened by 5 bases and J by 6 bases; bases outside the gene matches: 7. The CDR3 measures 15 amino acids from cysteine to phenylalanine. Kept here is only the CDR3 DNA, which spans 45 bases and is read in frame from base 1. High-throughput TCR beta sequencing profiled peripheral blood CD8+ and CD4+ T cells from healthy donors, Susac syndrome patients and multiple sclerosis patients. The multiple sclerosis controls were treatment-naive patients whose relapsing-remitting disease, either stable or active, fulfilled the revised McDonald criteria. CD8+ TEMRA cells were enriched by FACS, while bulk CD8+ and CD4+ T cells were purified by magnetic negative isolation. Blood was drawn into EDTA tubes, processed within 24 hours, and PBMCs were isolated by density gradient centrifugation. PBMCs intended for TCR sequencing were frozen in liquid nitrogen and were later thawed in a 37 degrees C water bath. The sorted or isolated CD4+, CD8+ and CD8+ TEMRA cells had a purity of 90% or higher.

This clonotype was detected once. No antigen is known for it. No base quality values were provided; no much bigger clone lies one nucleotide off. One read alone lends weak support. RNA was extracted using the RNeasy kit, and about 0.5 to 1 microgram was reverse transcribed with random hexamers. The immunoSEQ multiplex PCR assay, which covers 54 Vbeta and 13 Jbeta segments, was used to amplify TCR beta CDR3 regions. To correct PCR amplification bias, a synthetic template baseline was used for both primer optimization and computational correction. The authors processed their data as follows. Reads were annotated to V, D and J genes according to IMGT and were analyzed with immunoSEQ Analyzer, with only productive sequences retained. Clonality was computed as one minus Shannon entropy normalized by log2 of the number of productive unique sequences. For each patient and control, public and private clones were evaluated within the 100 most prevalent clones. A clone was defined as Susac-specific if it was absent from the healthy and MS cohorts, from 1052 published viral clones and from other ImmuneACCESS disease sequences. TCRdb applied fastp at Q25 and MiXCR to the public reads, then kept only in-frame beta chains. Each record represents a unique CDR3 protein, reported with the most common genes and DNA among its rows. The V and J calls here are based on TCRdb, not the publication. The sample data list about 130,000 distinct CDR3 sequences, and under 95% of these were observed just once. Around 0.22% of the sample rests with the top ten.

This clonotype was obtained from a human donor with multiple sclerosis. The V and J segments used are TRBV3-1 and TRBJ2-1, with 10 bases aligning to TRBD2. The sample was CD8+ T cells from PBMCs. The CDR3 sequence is CASSSSGRAGNEQFF. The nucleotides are TGTGCCAGCAGCTCAAGCGGGAGGGCCGGCAATGAGCAGTTCTTC.